This T cell receptor (beta chain) came from a study of PD-1 blockade in classical Hodgkin lymphoma. Study conclusions and caveats: TCR diversity in CD4+, not CD8+, cells rose significantly by C4D1. Diversity similar to that of newly diagnosed patients was seen at baseline in complete responders.

As concerns this clone: The antigen is not known.

There are 16 residues in the CDR3. The germline V and J ends were trimmed by 4 bases and 1 base, with 15 bases remaining between them. The germline V gene has CDR1 SGHTS and CDR2 YDEGEE. Every patient relapsed after autologous stem cell transplantation, and brentuximab vedotin exposure varied. Libraries were prepared by immunoSEQ multiplex PCR; TCRdb keeps only in-frame clonotypes and omits some of them. The table has 39,000 or so clones, more than 85% seen once. The origin of this receptor is a human donor with classical Hodgkin lymphoma. The material sequenced was peripheral blood mononuclear cells (PBMCs), taken before the second cycle of nivolumab. The chain recombines TRBV5-8 with TRBJ1-5; D possibly corresponds to TRBD1 (5 bases). DNA of the CDR3: TGTGCCAGCAGCCCTCAGTGGGACGGAAGCAATCAGCCCCAGCATTTT. Translation gives CASSPQWDGSNQPQHF.